The entry that follows covers one T cell receptor beta chain sequence. Authors' analysis steps: Amplification of reference gene primers was used by the study to estimate nucleated cell counts. The data were produced by immunoSEQ multiplex PCR, yet TCRdb's version contains in-frame clones alone and is incomplete. V, J and clone size were drawn from that table, and D and trimming were deduced from the DNA. The sample lists about 110,000 clones, just under 90% occurring once. These data originate in a study of blood T cell repertoires in COVID-19. Study summary: PBMCs, B-cell-depleted T cells, or T cells provided the cDNA or gDNA that made up the material.

The sequence was obtained from a human donor in a cohort sampled during active COVID-19. Sequenced input: peripheral blood.

CDR3 sequence reads: CASSLDALANTEAFF. The CDR3 bases are TGTGCCAGCAGCCTGGATGCCCTGGCGAACACTGAAGCTTTCTTT. The chain employs TRBV5-6 and TRBJ1-1; no definite D call. Per germline, CDR1 SGHDT and CDR2 YYEEEE. The CDR3 extends over 15 amino acids. The ends were cut back, 4 bases at V and 1 base at J, with 14 bases in the middle.